This T cell receptor beta chain stems from a study of tumor-infiltrating lymphocytes in localized non-small cell lung cancer. Study as a whole: Several tumor histologies, both smoking statuses, and some post-neoadjuvant chemotherapy samples were included. Overall study findings and caveats: IM1 and IM2 tumors showed no difference in T-cell fraction.

A remark on this clone: What it recognizes is unknown.

The CDR3 runs to 13 residues. V lost 2 bases and J lost 1, with 6 bases in between. CDR1 SGHRS and CDR2 YFSETQ come from the germline V gene. Sequenced by immunoSEQ multiplex PCR; TCRdb stores in-frame clones only, minus some. The table shows about 13,000 clones, with approximately 79% occurring only once. The TCR originated in a human donor with non-small cell lung cancer. Sequenced sample: lung tumor tissue. This sequence joins TRBV5-1 and TRBJ1-1; D remains unclear. CDR3 in amino acids: CASSLKENTEAFF. CDR3 sequence (DNA): TGCGCCAGCAGCTTAAAAGAGAACACTGAAGCTTTCTTT.